What follows are 17 T cell receptor beta chains derived from one specimen sequenced in a study of blood T cells in healthy people across ages. Next came a second PCR, run for 7 to 11 cycles, which used a sample-barcoded 5' primer along with a J-beta primer mix. Using its own MiXCR run on the 5' RACE reads, TCRdb lists one record per CDR3 protein. The sample comprises around 1.5 million distinct CDR3 sequences, 45% to 70% of which are singletons, and roughly 7% rests with the top ten. What was sequenced was blood. All receptors come from a man younger than 35 in good health.

This sequence joins TRBV7-9 and TRBJ2-3, with unresolved D. The germline V gene encodes CDR1 SEHNR and CDR2 FQNEAQ (reference sequence). Trimming shortened V by 2 bases and J by 1 base, and 10 bases separated the two germline ends. The CDR3 sequence is 15 residues long. CDR3 in amino acids: CASSLRNHGTDTQYF. CDR3 nucleotides: TGTGCCAGCAGCTTAAGGAACCACGGCACAGATACGCAGTATTTT.

This chain uses TRBV2 with TRBJ2-7, with D uncertain. Germline CDR1 reads SNHLY; CDR2 reads FYNNEI. This CDR3 region has 10 residues. Trimming shortened V by 8 bases and J by 9 bases, and 11 bases separated the two germline ends. The CDR3 spells CASRRQGQYF. The CDR3 bases are TGTGCCAGCCGCCGTCAAGGGCAGTACTTC.

This clonotype has only one observation. The CDR3 is CASSPPVRSNNEQFF. In DNA, the CDR3 is TGTGCCAGCTCACCACCGGTGCGGAGTAACAATGAGCAGTTCTTC. The chain uses TRBV18 and TRBJ2-1; no firm D call. Trimming cost V 0 bases and J 5 bases, with 11 bases left between them. The germline V gene has CDR1 KGHSH and CDR2 LQKENI. This CDR3 comprises 15 residues.

This clonotype was seen a handful of times. The gene calls are TRBV20-1 and TRBJ2-7; TRBD1 or TRBD2 may be the D gene (6 bases each). Trimming left V 5 bases short and J 12 bases short, with 17 bases between. This CDR3 contains 11 residues. Germline V gene sequence: CDR1 DFQATT, CDR2 SNEGSKA (reference sequence). The CDR3 here is CSAHTGAERYF. In DNA, the CDR3 is TGCAGTGCTCATACGGGGGCGGAGAGGTACTTC.

This rearrangement joins TRBV4-3 to TRBJ1-1, with D perhaps matching TRBD1 (5 bases). The CDR3 runs to 14 residues. Trimming removed 4 bases at V and 2 bases at J, with 11 bases between. Per the germline V gene, CDR1 is LGHNA and CDR2 is YSLEER. The CDR3 region is CASSPGRFNTEAFF. The CDR3, as DNA: TGCGCCAGCAGCCCGGGACGGTTTAACACTGAAGCTTTCTTT.

V is TRBV2 and J is TRBJ2-4; no reliable D call. Gene TRBJ2-7 matches the end of the DNA better, so the J call may be wrong. The germline V gene encodes CDR1 SNHLY and CDR2 FYNNEI. This CDR3 has 13 amino acids. The CDR3 is CASSEGPLGEQYF. The CDR3, as DNA: TGTGCCAGCAGTGAAGGCCCCCTGGGCGAGCAGTACTTC.

This clonotype was detected only a few times. The gene calls are TRBV28 and TRBJ2-2; D is ambiguous. The CDR3 consists of 11 residues. Trimming took 7 bases from V and 4 from J, leaving 4 bases between them. The germline CDR1 and CDR2 sequences are MDHEN and SYDVKM. The CDR3 DNA sequence: TGTGCCAGCATGGGCACCGGGGAGCTGTTTTTT. Translated, it gives CASMGTGELFF.

This CDR3 is CSVRHGTDTQYF. The DNA of the CDR3 is TGCAGCGTTCGTCACGGCACAGATACGCAGTATTTT. J is TRBJ2-3 and V is TRBV29-1; D not certain. V shed 5 bases and J shed 1 base, with 7 bases lying between them. Germline assignment: CDR1 SQVTM and CDR2 ANQGSEA. The CDR3 is 12 residues long.

V gene TRBV30 combines with J gene TRBJ2-3; D gene ambiguous. The CDR3 is 14 residues long. Germline loops: CDR1 GTSNPN, CDR2 SVGIG (reference sequence). V was shortened by 4 bases and J by 1 base, with 12 bases between the two germline ends. DNA of the CDR3: TGTGCCTGGACTTTATTGGACGGCACAGATACGCAGTATTTT. Amino acids: CAWTLLDGTDTQYF.

CDR3 in DNA: TGCAGCGTTGAAGACGGACAGGGGGGGACTGAAGCTTTCTTT. Translation: CSVEDGQGGTEAFF. The chain recombines TRBV29-1 with TRBJ1-1; TRBD1 agrees at 10 bases. Germline V gene lookup returns CDR1 SQVTM and CDR2 ANQGSEA. Trimming took 0 bases from V and 5 from J; bases not matched to a gene: 3. This CDR3 is built from 14 residues.

The chain uses TRBV3-1 and TRBJ2-1, with D perhaps matching TRBD1 or TRBD2 (5 bases each). This CDR3 has 16 residues. V was shortened by 4 bases and J by 0 bases, with 13 bases between the two germline ends. Germline lookup yields CDR1 LGHDT and CDR2 YNNKEL (reference sequence). CDR3 coding DNA: TGTGCCAGCAGCCCCGAGTCGGGACGCTCCTACAATGAGCAGTTCTTC. This sequence encodes CASSPESGRSYNEQFF.

This chain joins TRBV6-1 and TRBJ1-1; 7 nucleotides line up with TRBD1. CDR3 size: 14 residues. The V gene's germline CDR1 is MNHNS and CDR2 SASEGT. Trimming removed 7 bases from V and 1 base from J; junction bases left unmatched: 6. The CDR3 DNA is TGTGCCAGCATCAGGGGGAGAACGAACACTGAAGCTTTCTTT. Translation gives CASIRGRTNTEAFF.

The rearrangement links TRBV7-9 to TRBJ2-5; TRBD2 matches 10 bases. CDR1 and CDR2 from the germline V gene are SEHNR and FQNEAQ (reference sequence). Germline trimming cut 4 bases from V and 4 bases from J; bases unmatched to any gene: 9. The CDR3 contains 16 residues. In DNA form, the CDR3 reads TGTGCCAGCAGCTCGATAGGGGCTAGCGGGAGAGAGACCCAGTACTTC. Translated, it gives CASSSIGASGRETQYF.

J is TRBJ1-6 and V is TRBV10-3; D call uncertain. V lost 1 base, J lost 10 bases, and 8 bases lay in between. From germline, CDR1 is ENHRY and CDR2 SYGVKD. There are 13 residues in the CDR3. The CDR3 bases are TGTGCCATCAGTGAGTGGGGAGAGTCACCCCTCCACTTT. Its protein product is CAISEWGESPLHF.

The V and J genes are TRBV6-1 and TRBJ2-1; the D gene is possibly TRBD2 (6 bases). From germline, CDR1 is MNHNS and CDR2 SASEGT. V was shortened by 2 bases and J by 12 bases, with 8 bases between the two germline ends. The CDR3 has 11 residues. The CDR3 DNA sequence: TGTGCCAGCAGTGAACGAGCGGGGCAGTTCTTC. Residues: CASSERAGQFF.

The CDR3 bases are TGTGCCAGCAGTTCCCGACAGGTGAAGGTCCCTACGCAGTATTTT. It yields the protein CASSSRQVKVPTQYF. This chain links TRBV12-3 or TRBV12-4 with TRBJ2-3, with D possibly being TRBD1 (6 bases). The length of the CDR3 is 15 residues. V was clipped by 4 bases and J by 8 bases, with 19 bases between them.

This clonotype was seen a few times. This chain uses TRBV7-2 with TRBJ2-5, with D possibly matching TRBD1 (6 bases). CDR1 SGHTA and CDR2 FQGNSA come from the germline V gene. V was trimmed by 6 bases and J by 5 bases, leaving 19 bases between them. CDR3 length: 15 amino acids. CDR3 residues: CASRESGVARETQYF. For the CDR3, the DNA is TGTGCCAGCAGGGAGTCAGGGGTCGCAAGGGAGACCCAGTACTTC.